The subject of this entry is one T cell receptor beta chain. Its target antigen remains unknown. No qualities accompany the bases; no much larger clone lies one base away. These data come from a study of glioma-infiltrating T cells after dendritic cell vaccination (dated by TCRdb to the mid-2010s). About the investigation overall: Of the approximately 15 glioblastoma patients in the cohort, all drawn from Phase I and II dendritic cell vaccination trials, 9 were newly diagnosed and 6 had recurrent disease. Patients received autologous tumor lysate-pulsed dendritic cell vaccination between about 2003 and 2013. The vaccine was prepared from monocyte-derived dendritic cells that were cultured for more than six days with IL-4 and GM-CSF and then pulsed overnight with autologous tumor lysate. Three intradermal dendritic cell vaccine injections were administered to patients at biweekly intervals in the arm below the axilla. In glioblastoma patients vaccinated with dendritic cells, deep sequencing of TCR beta CDR3 regions served to measure the amount of tumor-infiltrating lymphocytes and to compare repertoires between tumor and blood. TCR sequencing metrics, including TIL content and tumor-blood repertoire overlap, were correlated with survival after dendritic cell vaccination.

Overall study results and their limits: No direct relationship between TCR clonality and survival was found, suggesting that a diverse polyclonal response may matter. The three-group TCR overlap response model was characterized as speculative, and prospective validation of the model was stated to be required. Higher estimated pretreatment TIL content predicted longer time to progression and overall survival after dendritic cell vaccination. The cohort was small and heterogeneous, with few patients having full blood and tumor sets and even fewer initial-recurrent tumor pairs.

From the cysteine up to the phenylalanine, the CDR3 has a length of 15 residues. The read is trimmed to its CDR3 DNA, 45 bases read in frame from base 1. V is shortened by 0 bases, J by 2 bases, and the region joining them spans 9 bases. The germline V gene supplies CDR1 SGHDT and CDR2 YYEEEE. The immunoSEQ assay amplified TCRB CDR3 regions from around 2 micrograms of genomic DNA, or from all available DNA when less than that amount was available. Multiplex PCR used 60 forward primers for TCR V beta segments and 13 reverse primers for J beta segments. Synthetic control templates were spiked into each sample at limiting dilution to estimate reads per starting template. Sequencing produced 87 bp reads on the Illumina HiSeq System. Under the source paper's analysis protocol: PCR and sequencing errors were removed by merging closely related sequences with a nearest neighbor algorithm. TCR overlap was measured as the percentage of unique tumor TCR beta sequences also present in the same patient's peripheral blood. TCRdb holds this immuneACCESS table with in-frame rearrangements only. Some clones are missing; in checked studies, unresolved V genes explain under half, and the rest has no known cause. D and trimming come from the DNA, and the V and J calls and clone size come from that table. The sample data list around 96,000 clones, and 79% of these were observed just once. In total, the top ten clones hold around 5.4% of the sample.

Selection of patients required sufficient residual fresh-frozen tumor tissue and over two years of available survival data. An isocitrate dehydrogenase mutation was not carried by any of the glioblastoma patients, although molecular status was otherwise variable. PBMC collection took place before vaccination, two weeks after the third vaccination, and at tumor progression if progression occurred. The Qiagen DNeasy Blood extraction Kit was used to extract genomic DNA. This clonotype originated in a human donor with glioblastoma. The input for sequencing was blood, taken before dendritic cell vaccination. In this chain, TRBV5-6 is recombined with TRBJ1-3; the D gene is perhaps TRBD1, from 5 matching bases. The DNA sequence reads TGTGCCAGCAGCTTGGAGGACACCGCTGGAAACACCATATATTTT. It encodes CASSLEDTAGNTIYF.